This is a list of T cell receptor beta chains from one sample in a study of OX40 agonist ivuxolimab in advanced cancers. Only in-frame clones appear in the TCRdb table, and some are missing; sequencing was by immunoSEQ multiplex PCR. This table has some 40,000 clones, 70% to 80% appearing once. The sequencing here drew on CD4+ or CD8+ T cells sorted from blood, taken in a trial of the OX40 agonist ivuxolimab. All receptors derive from an adult with an advanced solid tumor such as melanoma, head and neck, liver or kidney cancer. The CDR3 runs from the conserved cysteine through the conserved F or W. Each record gives: clone size, V gene, D gene, J gene, CDR3 length, CDR3 DNA, CDR3 protein. A D gene is named only where the DNA matches it firmly. Some rows have no size entry. The others give once, few or many, or a class for an expanded clone.

>once|TRBV27|TRBD1|TRBJ1-1|15
TGTGCCAGCAGTTCCCAGACAGGGGTAAGGACTGAAGCTTTCTTT
CASSSQTGVRTEAFF
>NA|TRBV5-8|NA|TRBJ2-2|14
TGTGCCAGCAGGAAAGCACCCGGAGGCGGGGAGCTGTTTTTT
CASRKAPGGGELFF
>NA|TRBV5-1|TRBD2|TRBJ2-7|13
TGCGCCAGCAGCTTGTCTAGCGGGTACGAGCAGTACTTC
CASSLSSGYEQYF
>NA|TRBV7-6|NA|TRBJ2-7|13
TGTGCCAGCAGCTCCCGGACTGCTTACGAGCAGTACTTC
CASSSRTAYEQYF
>NA|TRBV28|NA|TRBJ2-2|14
TGTGCCAGCAGTCCTGCCACGTTGAGCGGGGAGCTGTTTTTT
CASSPATLSGELFF
>NA|TRBV10-3|NA|TRBJ2-3|14
TGTGCCATCAGTGTAAGCGTGGGCACAGATACGCAGTATTTT
CAISVSVGTDTQYF
>NA|TRBV18|TRBD1|TRBJ1-1|17
TGTGCCAGCTCACGAGATTCGGCAGGGACAGTAAACACTGAAGCTTTCTTT
CASSRDSAGTVNTEAFF
>NA|TRBV6-5|NA|TRBJ1-1|12
TGTGCCAGCTACTGGGGAGGCACTGAAGCTTTCTTT
CASYWGGTEAFF
>NA|TRBV19|TRBD2|TRBJ2-7|14
TGTGCCAGTAGTGAGGGACTATCCGCCTACGAGCAGTACTTC
CASSEGLSAYEQYF
>NA|TRBV28|NA|TRBJ2-3|13
TGTGCCAGCAATTCGTATCGCACAGATACGCAGTATTTT
CASNSYRTDTQYF
>NA|TRBV27|NA|TRBJ1-1|15
TGTGCCAGCAGTCCGTCGGGACATTTGAACACTGAAGCTTTCTTT
CASSPSGHLNTEAFF
>NA|TRBV19|NA|TRBJ1-1|13
TGTGCCAGTAGTTACGGACGGGGAACTGAAGCTTTCTTT
CASSYGRGTEAFF
>once|TRBV30|NA|TRBJ1-6|13
TGTGCCTGTTCTGAGACAGATAATTCACCCCTCCACTTT
CACSETDNSPLHF
>NA|TRBV5-4|NA|TRBJ2-1|14
TGTGCCAGCAGCTTGTTCGTTGGCCACAATGAGCAGTTCTTC
CASSLFVGHNEQFF
>NA|TRBV5-1|NA|TRBJ1-4|14
TGCGCCAGCAGCTTTACAGGGATGAGTGAAAAACTGTTTTTT
CASSFTGMSEKLFF
>NA|TRBV6-6|NA|TRBJ1-5|15
TGTGCCAGCAGTTACTTCGAGGGGGAGTATCAGCCCCAGCATTTT
CASSYFEGEYQPQHF
>once|TRBV11-2|NA|TRBJ1-5|15
TGTGCCAGCAGCTTAGGTCCAGGGATGAATCAGCCCCAGCATTTT
CASSLGPGMNQPQHF
>NA|TRBV9|TRBD2|TRBJ2-3|17
TGTGCCAGCAGCCCCCACCGGACTAGCGGGGGCACAGATACGCAGTATTTT
CASSPHRTSGGTDTQYF
>once|TRBV2|NA|TRBJ2-5|14
TGTGCCAGCAGTGAAGGACTATTAAGAGAGACCCAGTACTTC
CASSEGLLRETQYF
>NA|TRBV18|NA|TRBJ1-1|16
TGTGCCAGCTCACCCAATGGGGGGCGATCTCGTACTGAAGCTTTCTTT
CASSPNGGRSRTEAFF
>NA|TRBV6-1|TRBD2|TRBJ2-4|16
TGTGCCAGCAGTGAAAACCCGGGTAGCGGGAAGGCCATTCAGTACTTC
CASSENPGSGKAIQYF
>NA|TRBV5-8|NA|TRBJ2-1|13
TGTGCCAGCAGCCGGACAGTCCCGAATGAGCAGTTCTTC
CASSRTVPNEQFF
>NA|TRBV18|NA|TRBJ2-7|12
TGTGCCAGCTCACCCCAGGCCCACGAGCAGTACTTC
CASSPQAHEQYF
>NA|TRBV27|NA|TRBJ1-1|14
TGTGCCAGCAGTTGGGAGGGAGGGCGAGCTGAAGCTTTCTTT
CASSWEGGRAEAFF
>NA|TRBV5-4|NA|TRBJ2-5|14
TGTGCCAGCAACATTAACAGGGTTACAGAGACCCAGTACTTC
CASNINRVTETQYF
>NA|TRBV21-1|NA|TRBJ2-5|15
TGTGCCAGCAGCTCTAAAAGAGGGTACCAAGAGACCCAGTACTTC
CASSSKRGYQETQYF
>NA|TRBV5-4|TRBD1|TRBJ2-5|15
TGTGCCAGCAGCTGGGACAGGGGGGTCCAAGAGACCCAGTACTTC
CASSWDRGVQETQYF
>NA|TRBV7-9|TRBD1|TRBJ2-1|14
TGTGCCAGCGATCCGGGACAGGGGATCAATGAGCAGTTCTTC
CASDPGQGINEQFF
>NA|TRBV28|NA|TRBJ1-5|12
TGTGCCAGCAGTTTATGGAGTCAGCCCCAGCATTTT
CASSLWSQPQHF
>NA|TRBV21-1|NA|TRBJ2-1|19
TGTGCCAGCAGCATGCAGGGAACGTGGAGTGGGTTCTCCTACAATGAGCAGTTCTTC
CASSMQGTWSGFSYNEQFF
>NA|TRBV30|NA|TRBJ2-1|13
TGTGCCTCCAGGGCGCCTTCTTACAATGAGCAGTTCTTC
CASRAPSYNEQFF
>few|TRBV11-2|NA|TRBJ2-7|14
TGTGCCAGCAGCCTAGACTGGATTTCCTACGAGCAGTACTTC
CASSLDWISYEQYF
>NA|TRBV28|NA|TRBJ2-7|11
TGTGCCAGCAGTTTAGGGTTCAGGGAGTACTTC
CASSLGFREYF
>NA|TRBV5-4|NA|TRBJ1-3|15
TGTGCCAGCAGCTTGGGGACGGACTCTGGAAACACCATATATTTT
CASSLGTDSGNTIYF
>NA|TRBV7-8|NA|TRBJ2-1|15
TGTGCCAGCAGCCGAGGGGTTAGCGCGTACAATGAGCAGTTCTTC
CASSRGVSAYNEQFF
>NA|TRBV2|NA|TRBJ1-6|13
TGTGCCAGCAGTGTCCGGGGGGAATCACCCCTCCACTTT
CASSVRGESPLHF
>NA|TRBV28|TRBD1|TRBJ1-5|15
TGTGCCAGCAGTGCCGGGACAGGGAGTAATCAGCCCCAGCATTTT
CASSAGTGSNQPQHF
>NA|TRBV2|NA|TRBJ1-1|14
TGTGCCAGCAACCAAGACCCCTCTACCCTTGAAGCTTTCTTT
CASNQDPSTLEAFF
>NA|TRBV14|NA|TRBJ2-1|16
TGTGCCAGCAGCCAAGAAGGCCCTAGGGATTACAATGAGCAGTTCTTC
CASSQEGPRDYNEQFF
>NA|TRBV7-2|NA|TRBJ2-7|15
TGTGCCAGCAGCGCATCCGGGACTTGGACAACGGAGCAGTACTTC
CASSASGTWTTEQYF
>NA|TRBV7-2|NA|TRBJ1-2|13
TGTGCCATCAAGGCGGCGGTTCATTATGGCTACACCTTC
CAIKAAVHYGYTF
>NA|TRBV7-9|NA|TRBJ1-1|13
TGTGCCAGCATCATTGGGGGGCGAGGTGAAGCTTTCTTT
CASIIGGRGEAFF
>NA|TRBV18|TRBD1|TRBJ2-5|16
TGTGCCAGCTCACCAAAGCAGGACAGGGCCCAAGAGACCCAGTACTTC
CASSPKQDRAQETQYF
>NA|TRBV30|NA|TRBJ1-5|13
TGTGCCTGGAGTGTACAAGGAAATCAGCCCCAGCATTTT
CAWSVQGNQPQHF
>medium-sized|TRBV6-5|NA|TRBJ1-1|12
TGTGCCAGCAAAGTCCCAGGAACTGAAGCTTTCTTT
CASKVPGTEAFF